This T cell receptor beta chain was identified during a study of blood T cell repertoires in COVID-19. Study-level background: Sites across the United States, Italy and Spain contributed samples from acute and convalescent COVID-19. From T cells, B-cell-depleted T cells, or PBMCs came the material, which was cDNA or gDNA.

The authors' processing: Estimation of nucleated cell counts relied on the amplification of reference gene primers. Sequencing was performed with immunoSEQ multiplex PCR; in TCRdb, only in-frame clones are kept and a portion is missing. The DNA was the basis for D and trimming; V, J and clone size are from that table. The sample lists fewer than 300,000 clones, 80% to 85% occurring once. Looked up from germline, CDR1 is SGHRS and CDR2 is YFSETQ. V gave up 0 bases and J gave up 6 bases; unmatched junction bases: 3. The CDR3 has 15 residues. A Seattle source enrolled patients during active infection and followed them longitudinally.

The clonotype comes from a person in their 70s with COVID-19, enrolled during active disease. Material: peripheral blood. This rearrangement joins TRBV5-1 to TRBJ2-2, with 9 bases matching TRBD2. This CDR3 is CASSLGPSGAGELFF. As DNA, the CDR3 is TGCGCCAGCAGCTTGGGTCCTAGCGGGGCCGGGGAGCTGTTTTTT.